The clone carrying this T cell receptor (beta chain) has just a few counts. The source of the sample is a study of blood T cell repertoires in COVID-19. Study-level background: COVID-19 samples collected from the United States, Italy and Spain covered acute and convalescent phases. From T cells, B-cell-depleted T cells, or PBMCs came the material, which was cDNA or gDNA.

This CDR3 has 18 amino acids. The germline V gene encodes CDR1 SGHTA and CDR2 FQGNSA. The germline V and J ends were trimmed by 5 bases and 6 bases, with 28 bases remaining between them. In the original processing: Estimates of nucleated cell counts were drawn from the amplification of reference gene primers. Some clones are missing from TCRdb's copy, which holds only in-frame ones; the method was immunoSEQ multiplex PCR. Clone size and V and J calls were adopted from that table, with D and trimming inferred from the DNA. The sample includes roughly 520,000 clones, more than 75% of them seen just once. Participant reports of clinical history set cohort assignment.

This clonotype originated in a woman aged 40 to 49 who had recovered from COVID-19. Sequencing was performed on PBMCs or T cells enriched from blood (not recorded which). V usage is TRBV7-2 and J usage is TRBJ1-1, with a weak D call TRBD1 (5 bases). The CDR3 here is CASSQAVRDSRSSAEAFF. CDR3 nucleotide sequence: TGTGCCAGCAGCCAAGCAGTCCGGGACTCTCGTAGCTCCGCTGAAGCTTTCTTT.